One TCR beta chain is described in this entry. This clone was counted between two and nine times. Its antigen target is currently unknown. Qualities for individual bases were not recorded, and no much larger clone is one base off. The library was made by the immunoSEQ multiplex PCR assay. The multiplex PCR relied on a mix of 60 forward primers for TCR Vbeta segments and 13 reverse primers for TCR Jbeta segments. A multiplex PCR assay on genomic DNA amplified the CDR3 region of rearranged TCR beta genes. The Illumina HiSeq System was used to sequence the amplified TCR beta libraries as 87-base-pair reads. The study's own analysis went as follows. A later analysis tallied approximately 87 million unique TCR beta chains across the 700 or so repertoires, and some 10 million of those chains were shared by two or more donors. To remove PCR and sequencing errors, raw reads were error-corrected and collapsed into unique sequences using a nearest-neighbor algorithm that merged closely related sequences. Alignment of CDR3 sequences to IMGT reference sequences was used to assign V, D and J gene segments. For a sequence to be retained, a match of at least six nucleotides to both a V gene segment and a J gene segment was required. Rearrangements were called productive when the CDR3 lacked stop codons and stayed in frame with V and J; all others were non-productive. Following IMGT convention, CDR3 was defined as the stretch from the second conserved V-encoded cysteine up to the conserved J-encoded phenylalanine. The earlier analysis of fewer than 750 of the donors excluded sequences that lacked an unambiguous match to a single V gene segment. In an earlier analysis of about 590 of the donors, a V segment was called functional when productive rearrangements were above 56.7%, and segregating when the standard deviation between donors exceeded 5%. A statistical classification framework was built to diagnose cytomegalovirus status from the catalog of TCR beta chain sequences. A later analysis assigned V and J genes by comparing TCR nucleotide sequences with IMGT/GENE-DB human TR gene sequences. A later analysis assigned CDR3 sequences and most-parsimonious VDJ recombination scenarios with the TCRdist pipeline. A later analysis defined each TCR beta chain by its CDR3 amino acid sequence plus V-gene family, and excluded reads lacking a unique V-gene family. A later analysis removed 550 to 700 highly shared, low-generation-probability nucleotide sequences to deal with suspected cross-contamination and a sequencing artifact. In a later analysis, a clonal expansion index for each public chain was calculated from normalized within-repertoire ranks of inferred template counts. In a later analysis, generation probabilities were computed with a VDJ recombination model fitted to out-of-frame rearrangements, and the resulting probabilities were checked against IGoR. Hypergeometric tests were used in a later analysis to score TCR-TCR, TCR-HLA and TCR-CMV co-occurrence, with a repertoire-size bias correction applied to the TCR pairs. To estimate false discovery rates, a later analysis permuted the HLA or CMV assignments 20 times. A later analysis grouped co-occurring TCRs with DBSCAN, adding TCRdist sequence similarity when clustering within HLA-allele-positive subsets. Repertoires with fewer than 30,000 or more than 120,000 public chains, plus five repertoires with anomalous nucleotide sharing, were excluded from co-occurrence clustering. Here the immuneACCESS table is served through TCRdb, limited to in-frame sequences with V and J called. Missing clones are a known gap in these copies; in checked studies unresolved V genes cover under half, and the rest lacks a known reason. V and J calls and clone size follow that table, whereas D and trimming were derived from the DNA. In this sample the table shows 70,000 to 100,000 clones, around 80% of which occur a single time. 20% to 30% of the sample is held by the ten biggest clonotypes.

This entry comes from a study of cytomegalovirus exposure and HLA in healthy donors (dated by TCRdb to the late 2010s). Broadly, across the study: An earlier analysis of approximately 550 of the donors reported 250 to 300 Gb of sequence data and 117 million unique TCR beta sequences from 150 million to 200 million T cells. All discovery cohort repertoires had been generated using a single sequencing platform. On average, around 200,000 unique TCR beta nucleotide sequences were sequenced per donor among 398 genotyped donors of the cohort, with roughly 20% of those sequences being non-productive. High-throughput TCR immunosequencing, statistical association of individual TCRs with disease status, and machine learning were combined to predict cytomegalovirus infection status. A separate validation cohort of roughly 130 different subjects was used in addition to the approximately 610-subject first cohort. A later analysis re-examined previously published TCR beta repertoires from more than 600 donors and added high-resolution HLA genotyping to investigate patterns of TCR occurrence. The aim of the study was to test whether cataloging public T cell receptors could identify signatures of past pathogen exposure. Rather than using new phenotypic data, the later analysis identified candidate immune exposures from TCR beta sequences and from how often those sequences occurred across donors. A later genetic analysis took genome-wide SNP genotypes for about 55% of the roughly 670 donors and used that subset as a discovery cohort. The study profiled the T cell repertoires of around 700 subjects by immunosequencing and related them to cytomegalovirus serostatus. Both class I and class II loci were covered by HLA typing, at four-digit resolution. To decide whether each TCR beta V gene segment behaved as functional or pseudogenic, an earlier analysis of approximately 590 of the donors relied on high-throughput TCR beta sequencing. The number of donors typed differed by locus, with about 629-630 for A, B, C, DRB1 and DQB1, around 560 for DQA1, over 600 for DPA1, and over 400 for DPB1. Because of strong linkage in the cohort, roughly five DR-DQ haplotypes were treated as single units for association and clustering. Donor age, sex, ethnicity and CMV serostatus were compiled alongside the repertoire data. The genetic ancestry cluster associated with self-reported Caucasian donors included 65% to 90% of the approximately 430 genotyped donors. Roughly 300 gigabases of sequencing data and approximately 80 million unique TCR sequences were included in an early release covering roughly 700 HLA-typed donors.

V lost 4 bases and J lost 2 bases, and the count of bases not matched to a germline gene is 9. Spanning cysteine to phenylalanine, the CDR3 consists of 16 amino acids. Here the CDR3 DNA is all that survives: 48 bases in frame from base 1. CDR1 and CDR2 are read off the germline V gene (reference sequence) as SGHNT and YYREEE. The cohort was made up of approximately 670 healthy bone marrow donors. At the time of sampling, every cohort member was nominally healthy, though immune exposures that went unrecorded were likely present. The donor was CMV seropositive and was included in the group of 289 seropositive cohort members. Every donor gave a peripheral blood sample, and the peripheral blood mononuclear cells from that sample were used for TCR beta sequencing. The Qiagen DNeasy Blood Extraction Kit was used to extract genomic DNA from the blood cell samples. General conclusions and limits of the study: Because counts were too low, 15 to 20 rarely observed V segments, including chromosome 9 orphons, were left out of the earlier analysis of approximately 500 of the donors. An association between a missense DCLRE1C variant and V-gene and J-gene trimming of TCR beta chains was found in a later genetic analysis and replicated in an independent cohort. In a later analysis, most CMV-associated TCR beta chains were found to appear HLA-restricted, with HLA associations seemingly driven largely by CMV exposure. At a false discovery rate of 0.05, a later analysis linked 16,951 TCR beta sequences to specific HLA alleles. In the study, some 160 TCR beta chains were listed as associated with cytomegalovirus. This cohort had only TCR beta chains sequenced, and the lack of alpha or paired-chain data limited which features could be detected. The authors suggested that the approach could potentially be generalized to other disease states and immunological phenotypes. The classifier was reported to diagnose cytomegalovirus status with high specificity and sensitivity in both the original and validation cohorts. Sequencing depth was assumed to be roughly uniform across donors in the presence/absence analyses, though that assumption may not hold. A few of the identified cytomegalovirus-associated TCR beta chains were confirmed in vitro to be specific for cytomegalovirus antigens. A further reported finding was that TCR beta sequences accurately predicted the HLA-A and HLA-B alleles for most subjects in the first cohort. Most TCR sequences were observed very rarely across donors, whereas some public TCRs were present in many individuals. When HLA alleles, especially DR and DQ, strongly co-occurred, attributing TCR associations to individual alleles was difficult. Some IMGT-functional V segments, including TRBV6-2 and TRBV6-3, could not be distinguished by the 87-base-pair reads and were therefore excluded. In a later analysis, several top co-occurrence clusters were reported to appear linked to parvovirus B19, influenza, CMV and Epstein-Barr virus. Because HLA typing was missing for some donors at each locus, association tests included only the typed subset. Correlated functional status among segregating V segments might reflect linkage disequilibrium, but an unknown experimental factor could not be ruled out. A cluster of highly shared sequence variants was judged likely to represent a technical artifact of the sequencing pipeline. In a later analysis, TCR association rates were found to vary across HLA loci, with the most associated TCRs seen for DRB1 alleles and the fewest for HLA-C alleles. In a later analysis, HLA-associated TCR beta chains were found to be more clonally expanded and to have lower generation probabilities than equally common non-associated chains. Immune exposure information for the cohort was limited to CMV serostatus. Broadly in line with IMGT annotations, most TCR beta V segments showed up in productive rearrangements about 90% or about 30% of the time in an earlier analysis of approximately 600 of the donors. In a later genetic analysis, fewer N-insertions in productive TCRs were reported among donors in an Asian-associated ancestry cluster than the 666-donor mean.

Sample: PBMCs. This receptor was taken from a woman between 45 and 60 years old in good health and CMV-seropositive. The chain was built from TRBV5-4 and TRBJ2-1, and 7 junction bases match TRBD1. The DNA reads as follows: TGTGCCAGCAGCCCTGAGGGGGCGCGGACCTACAATGAGCAGTTCTTC. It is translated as CASSPEGARTYNEQFF.